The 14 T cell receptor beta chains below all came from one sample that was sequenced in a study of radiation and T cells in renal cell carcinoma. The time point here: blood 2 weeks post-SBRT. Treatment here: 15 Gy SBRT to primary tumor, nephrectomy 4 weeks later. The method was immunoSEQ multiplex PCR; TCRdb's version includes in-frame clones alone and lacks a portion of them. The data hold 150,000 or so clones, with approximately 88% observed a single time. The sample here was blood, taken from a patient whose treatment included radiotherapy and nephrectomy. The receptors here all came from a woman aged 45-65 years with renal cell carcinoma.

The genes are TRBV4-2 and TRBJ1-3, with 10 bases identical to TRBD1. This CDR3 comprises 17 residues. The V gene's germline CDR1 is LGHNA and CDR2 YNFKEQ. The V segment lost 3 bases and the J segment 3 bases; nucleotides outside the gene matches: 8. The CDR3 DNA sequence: TGTGCCAGCAGCCACTCCCCCGGGACAGGGGTTGGAAACACCATATATTTT. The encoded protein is CASSHSPGTGVGNTIYF.

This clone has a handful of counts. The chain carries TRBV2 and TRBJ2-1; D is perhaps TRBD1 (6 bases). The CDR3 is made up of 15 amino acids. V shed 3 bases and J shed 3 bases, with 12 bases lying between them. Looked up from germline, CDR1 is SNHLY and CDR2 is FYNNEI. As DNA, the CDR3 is TGTGCCAGCAGTGAGCAGGGGCGATACTACAATGAGCAGTTCTTC. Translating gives CASSEQGRYYNEQFF.

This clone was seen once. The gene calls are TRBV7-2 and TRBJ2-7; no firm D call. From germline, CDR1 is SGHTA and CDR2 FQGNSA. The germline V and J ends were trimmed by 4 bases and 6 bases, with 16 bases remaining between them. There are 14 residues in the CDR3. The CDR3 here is CASSSGRVVPEQYF. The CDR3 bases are TGTGCCAGCAGCTCAGGAAGGGTTGTCCCCGAGCAGTACTTC.

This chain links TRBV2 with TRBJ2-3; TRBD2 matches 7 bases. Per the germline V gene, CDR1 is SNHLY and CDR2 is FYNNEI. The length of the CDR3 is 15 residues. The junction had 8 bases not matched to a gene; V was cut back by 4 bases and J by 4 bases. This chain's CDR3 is CASSVRLAESDTQYF. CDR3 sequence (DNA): TGTGCCAGCAGTGTTAGGCTAGCGGAGTCAGATACGCAGTATTTT.

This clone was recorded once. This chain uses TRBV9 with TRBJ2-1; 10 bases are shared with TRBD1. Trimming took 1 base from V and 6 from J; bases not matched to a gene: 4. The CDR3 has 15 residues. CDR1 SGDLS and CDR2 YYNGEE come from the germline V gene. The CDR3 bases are TGTGCCAGCAGCGTACGATGGGACAGGGGCAATGAGCAGTTCTTC. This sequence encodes CASSVRWDRGNEQFF.

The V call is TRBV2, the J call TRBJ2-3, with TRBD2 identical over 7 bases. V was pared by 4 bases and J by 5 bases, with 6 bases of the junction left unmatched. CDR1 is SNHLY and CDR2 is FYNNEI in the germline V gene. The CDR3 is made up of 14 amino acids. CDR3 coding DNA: TGTGCCAGCAGTGTCAGCGGGGTCATAGATACGCAGTATTTT. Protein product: CASSVSGVIDTQYF. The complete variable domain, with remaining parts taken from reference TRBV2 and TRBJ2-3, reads EPEVTQTPSHQVTQMGQEVILRCVPISNHLYFYWYRQILGQKVEFLVSFYNNEISEKSEIFDDQFSVERPDGSNFTLKIRSTKLEDSAMYFCASSVSGVIDTQYFGPGTRLTVL.

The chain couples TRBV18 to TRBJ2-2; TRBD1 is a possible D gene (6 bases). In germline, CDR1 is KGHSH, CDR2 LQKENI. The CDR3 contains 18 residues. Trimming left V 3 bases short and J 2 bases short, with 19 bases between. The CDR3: CASSPLSIRGHNTGELFF. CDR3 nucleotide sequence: TGTGCCAGCTCACCGCTCAGTATCCGGGGACACAACACCGGGGAGCTGTTTTTT.

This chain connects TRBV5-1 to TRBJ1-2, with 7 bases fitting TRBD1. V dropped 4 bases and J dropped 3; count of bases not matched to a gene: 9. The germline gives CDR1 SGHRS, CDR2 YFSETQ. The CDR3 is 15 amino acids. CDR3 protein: CASSPEGAEDYGYTF. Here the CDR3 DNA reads TGCGCCAGCAGCCCGGAGGGGGCCGAGGACTATGGCTACACCTTC.

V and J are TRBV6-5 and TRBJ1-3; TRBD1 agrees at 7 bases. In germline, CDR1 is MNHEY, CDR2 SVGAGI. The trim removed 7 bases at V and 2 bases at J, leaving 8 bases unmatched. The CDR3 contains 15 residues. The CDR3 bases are TGTGCCAGCACCCTTACAGGGGACGCTGGAAACACCATATATTTT. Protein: CASTLTGDAGNTIYF.

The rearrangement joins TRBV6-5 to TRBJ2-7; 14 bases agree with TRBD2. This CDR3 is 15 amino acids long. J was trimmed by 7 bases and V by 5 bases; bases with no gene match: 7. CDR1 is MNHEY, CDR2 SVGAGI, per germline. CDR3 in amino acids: CASSRGTSGGGEQYF. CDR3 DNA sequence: TGTGCCAGCAGTCGAGGGACTAGCGGGGGTGGTGAGCAGTACTTC.

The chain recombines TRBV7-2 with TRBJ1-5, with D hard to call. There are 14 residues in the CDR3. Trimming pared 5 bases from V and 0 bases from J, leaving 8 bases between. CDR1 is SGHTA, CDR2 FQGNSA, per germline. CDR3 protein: CASSPSYSNQPQHF. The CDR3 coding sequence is TGTGCCAGCAGCCCCAGCTATAGCAATCAGCCCCAGCATTTT. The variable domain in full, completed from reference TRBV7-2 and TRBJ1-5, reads GAGVSQSPSNKVTEKGKDVELRCDPISGHTALYWYRQSLGQGLEFLIYFQGNSAPDKSGLPSDRFSAERTGGSVSTLTIQRTQQEDSAVYLCASSPSYSNQPQHFGDGTRLSIL.

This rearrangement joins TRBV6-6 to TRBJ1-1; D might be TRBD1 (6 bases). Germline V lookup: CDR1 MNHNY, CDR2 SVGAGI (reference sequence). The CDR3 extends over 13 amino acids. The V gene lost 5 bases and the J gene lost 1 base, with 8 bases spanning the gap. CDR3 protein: CASSNRANTEAFF. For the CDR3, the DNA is TGTGCCAGCAGTAACAGGGCGAACACTGAAGCTTTCTTT.

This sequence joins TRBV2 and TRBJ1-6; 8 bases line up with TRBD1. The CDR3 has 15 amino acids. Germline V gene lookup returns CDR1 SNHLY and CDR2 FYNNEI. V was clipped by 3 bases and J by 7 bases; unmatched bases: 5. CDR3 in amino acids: CASSDDRGVNSPLHF. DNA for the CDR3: TGTGCCAGCAGTGATGACAGGGGAGTCAATTCACCCCTCCACTTT.

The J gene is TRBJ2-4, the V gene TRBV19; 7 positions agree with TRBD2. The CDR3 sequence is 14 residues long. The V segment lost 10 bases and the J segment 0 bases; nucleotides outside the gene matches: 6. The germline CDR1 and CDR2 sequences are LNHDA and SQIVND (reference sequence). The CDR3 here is CATWGGLAKNIQYF. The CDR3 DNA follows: TGTGCCACCTGGGGGGGGTTAGCCAAAAACATTCAGTACTTC.